In its sample, the clone carrying this TCR beta chain was seen many times. The sample belongs to a study of blood T cell repertoires in COVID-19. As processed by the authors: Cell counts per sample came from amplifying reference gene primers. Libraries were prepared by immunoSEQ multiplex PCR; TCRdb keeps only in-frame clonotypes and omits some of them. For V, J and clone size, that table is used; D and trimming come from the DNA. The sample holds 140,000 to 150,000 clones, 84% seen once. Ages ranged from about 18 to 89 years, with residence in more than 20 US areas. This CDR3 comprises 14 residues. Germline V lookup: CDR1 SEHNR, CDR2 FQNEAQ (reference sequence). The V and J ends lost 5 bases and 2 bases respectively, with 10 bases between them.

This rearrangement joins TRBV7-9 to TRBJ1-3, with TRBD1 as a possible D gene (6 bases). Sequenced material: PBMCs or T cells enriched from blood (not recorded which). The sequence was obtained from a woman aged 50 to 60 who had been exposed to COVID-19. The CDR3 loop is CASSPHRAGNTIYF. CDR3 DNA: TGTGCCAGCAGCCCCCACAGGGCTGGAAACACCATATATTTT.